This record looks at one T cell receptor beta chain sequence and its context. This record comes from a study of blood T cell repertoires in COVID-19. Overall study: Donors in the United States, Italy and Spain gave samples during acute or convalescent COVID-19. Sources were T cells, B-cell-depleted T cells, or PBMCs; the material itself was cDNA or gDNA.

V lost 5 bases to trimming and J lost 2 bases; unmatched junction nucleotides: 4. Germline V lookup: CDR1 MGHRA, CDR2 YSYEKL. The CDR3 totals 16 residues. Methods used by the authors: For nucleated cells, counts were estimated from reference gene primer amplification. Sequenced by immunoSEQ multiplex PCR; TCRdb stores in-frame clones only, minus some. D and trimming come from the DNA, and the V and J calls and clone size come from that table. The data contain roughly 66,000 clones, more than 85% of them singletons. The sequenced material came from peripheral blood. The V and J genes are TRBV4-1 and TRBJ1-5; TRBD1 matches at 12 bases. This clonotype was obtained from a human donor with active COVID-19. The donor label of this sample is uncertain. The CDR3 bases are TGCGCCAGCAGCGGGGACAGGGGGCTGGGCAATCAGCCCCAGCATTTT. It codes for CASSGDRGLGNQPQHF.